The rows below give T cell receptor beta chains drawn from one sample of a study of CD8 T cells in ankylosing spondylitis. TCRdb independently ran MiXCR on the 5' RACE reads; one entry per CDR3 protein. The repertoire consists of 250,000 to 350,000 distinct CDR3 sequences, with around 20% occurring once and the leading ten covering 7.5% to 9%. Sequencing input: blood, either unsorted or a sorted T cell fraction (not recorded which). The receptors were gathered from a male donor with ankylosing spondylitis or in good health (not recorded which). Each CDR3 is given with its conserved first and last residue. Fields, in order: V gene, D gene, clone size, J gene, CDR3 protein, CDR3 DNA. D genes are given only for firm matches. The size entry is marked missing in some rows and otherwise reads once, few, many or a size class.

TRBV7-2	TRBD1	.	TRBJ2-1	CASSLGQGALF	TGTGCCAGCAGCTTAGGACAGGGGGCCCTCTTC
TRBV27	.	.	TRBJ1-6	CASSLVQGHYNSPLHF	TGTGCCAGCAGTTTGGTGCAGGGTCATTATAATTCACCCCTCCACTTT
TRBV7-3	TRBD2	.	TRBJ2-3	CASSLESGRATDTQYF	TGTGCCAGCAGCTTAGAGAGCGGGAGGGCAACAGATACGCAGTATTTT
TRBV12-3/TRBV12-4	.	many	TRBJ1-5	CASSFAGGNQPQHF	TGTGCCAGCAGTTTTGCCGGGGGGAATCAGCCCCAGCATTTT
TRBV20-1	.	many	TRBJ2-3	CSARGVRYRTDTQYF	TGCAGTGCCAGGGGAGTGCGGTATCGCACAGATACGCAGTATTTT
TRBV27	TRBD2	.	TRBJ2-3	CASSPRTRVMAQYF	TGTGCCAGCAGTCCACGGACTAGAGTGATGGCGCAGTATTTT
TRBV25-1	TRBD2	.	TRBJ2-3	CASSLWGGRTDTQYF	TGTGCCAGCAGTTTGTGGGGGGGTCGCACAGATACGCAGTATTTT
TRBV6-1	.	.	TRBJ1-5	CASSERGGQPQHF	TGTGCCAGCAGTGAGCGGGGAGGACAGCCCCAGCATTTT
TRBV18	.	.	TRBJ1-2	CASSRGTGNGYTF	TGTGCCAGCTCACGCGGGACCGGCAATGGCTACACCTTC
TRBV12-3/TRBV12-4	.	.	TRBJ1-2	CASTRMTGYGYTF	TGTGCCAGCACTCGGATGACAGGCTATGGCTACACCTTC
TRBV7-3	.	few	TRBJ2-1	CASSLSRTDNEQFF	TGTGCCAGCAGCTTGTCGCGGACAGACAATGAGCAGTTCTTC
TRBV5-1	TRBD2	.	TRBJ2-3	CASSPGASTSGETQYF	TGCGCCAGCAGCCCTGGGGCCTCCACTAGCGGCGAGACGCAGTATTTT
TRBV24-1	.	many	TRBJ1-5	CATSEQGYQPQHF	TGTGCCACCAGTGAGCAGGGGTATCAGCCCCAGCATTTT